In this sample, the clone carrying this T cell receptor (beta chain) turned up a few times. Its antigen is unidentified. The CDR3 is made up of 12 amino acids. The germline V and J ends were trimmed by 0 bases and 5 bases, with 5 bases remaining between them. Looked up from germline, CDR1 is MGHDK and CDR2 is SYGVNS. Assay: immunoSEQ multiplex PCR; the TCRdb copy retains only in-frame clones and omits some. The table lists 38,000 or so clones, 70% to 85% of them singletons, with around 20% in the top ten. This record comes from a study of CD4 T cells in relation to SARS-CoV-2 and coronaviruses. Naive and memory CD4+ T cells were separated from cryopreserved PBMCs. 10^5 naive or memory CD4+ cells were cultured with CEF peptides for about 10 days.

The chain joins TRBV25-1 to TRBJ2-7; no reliable D call. This receptor was obtained from an adult with COVID-19. Input material: memory CD4+ T cells from PBMCs, cultured in vitro. The CDR3 DNA is TGTGCCAGCAGTGAATATAACCACGAGCAGTACTTC. Amino acids: CASSEYNHEQYF.